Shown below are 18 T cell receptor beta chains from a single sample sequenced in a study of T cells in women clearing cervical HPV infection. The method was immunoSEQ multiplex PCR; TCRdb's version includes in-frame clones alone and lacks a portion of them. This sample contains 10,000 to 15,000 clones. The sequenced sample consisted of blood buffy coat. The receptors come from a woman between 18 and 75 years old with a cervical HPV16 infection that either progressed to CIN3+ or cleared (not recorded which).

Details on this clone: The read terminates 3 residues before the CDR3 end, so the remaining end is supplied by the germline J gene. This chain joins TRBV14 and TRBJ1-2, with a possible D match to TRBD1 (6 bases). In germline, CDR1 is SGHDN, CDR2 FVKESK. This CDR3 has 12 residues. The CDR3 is CASSLSRGGYTF. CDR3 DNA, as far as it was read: TGTGCCAGCAGCCTGAGCAGGGGAGGC.

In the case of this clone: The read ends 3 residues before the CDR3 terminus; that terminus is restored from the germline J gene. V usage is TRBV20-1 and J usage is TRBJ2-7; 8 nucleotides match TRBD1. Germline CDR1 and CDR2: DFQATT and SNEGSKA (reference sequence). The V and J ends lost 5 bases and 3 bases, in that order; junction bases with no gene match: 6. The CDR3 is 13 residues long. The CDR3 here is CSALDRAGYEQYF. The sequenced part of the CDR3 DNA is TGCAGTGCTCTGGACAGGGCGGGCTACGAG.

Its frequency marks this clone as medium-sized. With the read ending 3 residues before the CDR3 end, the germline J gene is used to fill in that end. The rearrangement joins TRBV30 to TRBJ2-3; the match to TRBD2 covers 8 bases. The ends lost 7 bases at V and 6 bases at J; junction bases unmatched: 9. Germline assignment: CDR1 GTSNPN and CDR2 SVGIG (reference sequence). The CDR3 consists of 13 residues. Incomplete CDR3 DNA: TGTGCCTCTTCGGGGGGGTCCGGGGATACG. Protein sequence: CASSGGSGDT. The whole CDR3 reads CASSGGSGDTQYF.

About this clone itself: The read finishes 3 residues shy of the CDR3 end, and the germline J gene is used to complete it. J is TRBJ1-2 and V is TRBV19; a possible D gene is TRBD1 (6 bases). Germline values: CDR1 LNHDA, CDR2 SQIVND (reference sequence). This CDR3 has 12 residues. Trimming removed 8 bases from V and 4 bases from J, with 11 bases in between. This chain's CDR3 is CASVAGVYGYTF. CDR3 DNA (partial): TGTGCCAGTGTAGCAGGGGTCTATGGC.

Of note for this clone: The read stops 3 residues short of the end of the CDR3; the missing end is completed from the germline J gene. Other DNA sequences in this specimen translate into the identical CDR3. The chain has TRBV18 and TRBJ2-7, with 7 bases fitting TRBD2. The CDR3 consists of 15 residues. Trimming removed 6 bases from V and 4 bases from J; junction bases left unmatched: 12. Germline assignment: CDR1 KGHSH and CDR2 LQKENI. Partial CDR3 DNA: TGTGCCAGCTCGCCAGCCCCGGGGGGAGAGTACGAG. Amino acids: CASSPAPGGEYE. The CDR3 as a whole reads CASSPAPGGEYEQYF.

CDR3 protein: CASSEGQMYEQYF. The CDR3 DNA, read in part, is TGTGCCAGCAGCGAAGGACAGATGTACGAG. This chain uses TRBV7-2 with TRBJ2-7; perhaps TRBD1 as D (6 bases). The sequence runs out 3 residues before the end of the CDR3; the remainder is reconstructed from the germline J gene. Trimming pared 5 bases from V and 4 bases from J, leaving 12 bases between. The CDR3 spans 13 residues. Per the germline V gene, CDR1 is SGHTA and CDR2 is FQGNSA.

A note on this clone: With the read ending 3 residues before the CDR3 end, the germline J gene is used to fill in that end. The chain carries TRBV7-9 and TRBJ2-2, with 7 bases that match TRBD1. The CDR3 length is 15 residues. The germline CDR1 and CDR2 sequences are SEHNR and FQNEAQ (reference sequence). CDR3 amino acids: CASSPLEGAKEKLFF. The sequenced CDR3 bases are TGTGCCAGCAGCCCCCTCGAGGGGGCTAAAGAAAAG.

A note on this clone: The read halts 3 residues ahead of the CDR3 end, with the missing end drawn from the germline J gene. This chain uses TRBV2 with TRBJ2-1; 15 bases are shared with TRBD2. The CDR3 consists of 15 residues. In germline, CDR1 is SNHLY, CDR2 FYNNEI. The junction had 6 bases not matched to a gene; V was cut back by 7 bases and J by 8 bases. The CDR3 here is CASKKGLAGGYEQFF. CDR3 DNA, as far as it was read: TGTGCCAGCAAGAAGGGACTAGCGGGGGGTTATGAG.

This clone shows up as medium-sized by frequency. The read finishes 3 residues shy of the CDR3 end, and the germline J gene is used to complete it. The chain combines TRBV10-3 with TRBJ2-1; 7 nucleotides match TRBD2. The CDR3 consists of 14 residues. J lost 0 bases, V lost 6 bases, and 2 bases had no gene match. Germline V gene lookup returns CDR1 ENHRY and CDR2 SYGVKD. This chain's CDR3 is CAIRAGISYNEQFF. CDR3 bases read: TGTGCCATCAGAGCGGGGATCTCCTACAATGAG.

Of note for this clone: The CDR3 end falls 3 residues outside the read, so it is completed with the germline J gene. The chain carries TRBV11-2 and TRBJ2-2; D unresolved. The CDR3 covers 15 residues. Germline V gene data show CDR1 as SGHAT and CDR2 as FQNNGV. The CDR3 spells CASSPRPGANEKLFF. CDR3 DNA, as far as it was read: TGTGCCAGCAGCCCACGACCAGGCGCTAATGAAAAG.

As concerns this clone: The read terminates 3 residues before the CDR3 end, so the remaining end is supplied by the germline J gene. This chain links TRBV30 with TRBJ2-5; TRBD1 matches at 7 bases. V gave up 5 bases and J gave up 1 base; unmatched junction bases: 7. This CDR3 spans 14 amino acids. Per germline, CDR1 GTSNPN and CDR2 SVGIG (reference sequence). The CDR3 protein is CAWDRDLAQETQYF. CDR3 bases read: TGTGCCTGGGACAGGGATCTTGCCCAAGAGACC.

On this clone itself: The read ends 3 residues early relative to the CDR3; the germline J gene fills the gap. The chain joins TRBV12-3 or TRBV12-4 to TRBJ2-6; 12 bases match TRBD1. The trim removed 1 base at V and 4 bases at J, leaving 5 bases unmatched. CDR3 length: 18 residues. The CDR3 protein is CASSLGPGQGAGANVLTF. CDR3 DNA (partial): TGTGCCAGCAGTTTAGGGCCGGGACAGGGGGCCGGGGCCAACGTC.

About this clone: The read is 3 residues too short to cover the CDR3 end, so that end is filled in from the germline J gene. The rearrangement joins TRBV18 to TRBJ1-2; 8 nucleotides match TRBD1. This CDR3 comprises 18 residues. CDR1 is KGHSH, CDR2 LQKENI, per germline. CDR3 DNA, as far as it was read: TGTGCCAGCTCACGAACGGACAGGGCGGGGACTAGCGGGTACGAC. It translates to CASSRTDRAGTSGYD. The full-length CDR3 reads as CASSRTDRAGTSGYDYTF.

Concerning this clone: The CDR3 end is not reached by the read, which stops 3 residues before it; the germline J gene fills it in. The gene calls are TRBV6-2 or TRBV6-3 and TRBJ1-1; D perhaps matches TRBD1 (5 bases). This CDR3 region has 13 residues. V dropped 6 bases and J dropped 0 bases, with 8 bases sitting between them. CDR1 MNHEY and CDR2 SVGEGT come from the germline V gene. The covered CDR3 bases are TGTGCCAGCAGGACAGTTATGAACACTGAA. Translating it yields CASRTVMNTE. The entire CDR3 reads CASRTVMNTEAFF.

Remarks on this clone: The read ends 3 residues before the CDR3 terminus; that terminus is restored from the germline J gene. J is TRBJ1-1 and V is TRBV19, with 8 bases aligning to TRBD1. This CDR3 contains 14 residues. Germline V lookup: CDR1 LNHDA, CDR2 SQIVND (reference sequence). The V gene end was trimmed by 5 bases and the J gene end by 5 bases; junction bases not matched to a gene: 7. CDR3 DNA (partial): TGTGCCAGTAGTCTCCAGGGGGCAGGTACTGAA. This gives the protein CASSLQGAGTE. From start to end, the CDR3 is CASSLQGAGTEAFF.

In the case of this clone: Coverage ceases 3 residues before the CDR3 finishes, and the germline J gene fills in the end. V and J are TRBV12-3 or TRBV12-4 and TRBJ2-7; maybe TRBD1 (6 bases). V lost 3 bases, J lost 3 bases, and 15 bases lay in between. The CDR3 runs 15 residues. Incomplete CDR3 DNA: TGTGCCAGCAGTTTCTCGGACACCAGGGGCTACGAG. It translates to CASSFSDTRGYE. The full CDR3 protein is CASSFSDTRGYEQYF.

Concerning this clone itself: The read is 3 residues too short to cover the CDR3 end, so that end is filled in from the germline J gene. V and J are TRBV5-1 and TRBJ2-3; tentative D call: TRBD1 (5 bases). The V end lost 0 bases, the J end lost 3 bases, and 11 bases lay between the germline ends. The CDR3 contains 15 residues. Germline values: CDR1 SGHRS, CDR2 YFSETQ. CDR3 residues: CASSLEAGKTDTQYF. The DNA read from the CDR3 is TGCGCCAGCAGCTTGGAAGCAGGGAAAACAGATACG.

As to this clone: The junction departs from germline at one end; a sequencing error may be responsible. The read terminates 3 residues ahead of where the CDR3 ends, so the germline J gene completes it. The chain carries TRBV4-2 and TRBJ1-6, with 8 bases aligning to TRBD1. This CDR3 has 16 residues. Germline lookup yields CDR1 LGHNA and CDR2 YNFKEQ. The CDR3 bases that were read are TGCGCCAGCAGCCGATCAAACAGGGGGGATAATTCACCC. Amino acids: CASSRSNRGDNSP. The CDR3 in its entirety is CASSRSNRGDNSPLHF.